The 2 T cell receptor beta chains below come from one sample, sequenced in a study of cytomegalovirus exposure and HLA in healthy donors. The PCR had 60 Vbeta and 13 Jbeta primers. Repertoires were generated with immunoSEQ multiplex PCR, while TCRdb's copy carries only in-frame clones and drops some. The sample contains around 140,000 clones, just over 65% of which appear only once. Sequencing was carried out using PBMCs. The receptors originated from a woman aged 60 to 75 in good health and CMV-seronegative.

The chain uses TRBV4-3 and TRBJ2-5, with TRBD2 identical over 12 bases. Germline V gene data show CDR1 as LGHNA and CDR2 as YSLEER. Germline trimming cut 1 base from V and 5 bases from J; bases unmatched to any gene: 2. CDR3 length: 15 residues. This CDR3 reads CASSQGLAGVETQYF. The DNA for the CDR3 is TGCGCCAGCAGCCAAGGACTAGCGGGGGTGGAGACCCAGTACTTC.

The chain carries TRBV6-5 and TRBJ2-5, with D possibly matching TRBD2 (5 bases). Deletions cut 6 bases from V and 7 bases from J, with 15 bases between. The CDR3 totals 13 residues. CDR1 MNHEY and CDR2 SVGAGI come from the germline V gene. This CDR3 reads CASSSVHRGTQYF. As DNA, the CDR3 is TGTGCCAGCAGCTCGGTCCACCGGGGGACCCAGTACTTC.